The clone carrying this T cell receptor (beta chain) was counted at least ten times. As yet, its antigen is unknown. The data are from a study of regulatory T cells in long-lasting Graves disease. Study-level information: The study enrolled newly diagnosed Graves' patients on antithyroid drugs under 3 months. Overall study findings and caveats: Those with persistent disease had in common more public clonotypes (2,741) than new patients (more than 900).

Noted time point: newly diagnosed GD, antithyroid drugs for less than 3 months. TCR sequences were obtained from RNA taken from PBMCs. Recruitment took place at an endocrinology department in Xi'an, China. Germline V gene sequence: CDR1 GTSNPN, CDR2 SVGIG (reference sequence). Trimming removed 4 bases from V and 1 base from J; junction bases left unmatched: 6. This CDR3 has 14 residues. Library construction for TCR beta used iRepertoire HTBI primers and Arm-PCR of CDR3 regions. TCRdb ran MiXCR on the multiplex PCR reads and lists one entry per CDR3 protein. Seen here are 550,000 to 600,000 distinct CDR3 sequences, about 15% observed once, and the top ten hold 12%. The data were also submitted as part of a second study, on T cells in Graves' hyperthyroidism and ophthalmopathy.

This chain connects TRBV30 to TRBJ2-5; 7 bases line up with TRBD1. The source is a man between 18 and 29 years old with Graves disease. The starting material was peripheral blood mononuclear cells (PBMCs), obtained at new diagnosis, from a patient treated with antithyroid drugs. The CDR3 DNA reads TGTGCCTGGACAAGCAGGGGGACCCAAGAGACCCAGTACTTC. It codes for CAWTSRGTQETQYF.